This T cell receptor beta chain was captured by sequencing in a study of metastatic and nonmetastatic thyroid tumors (TCRdb year 2020). Some background on the complete study: Repertoires were compared across peripheral blood and tumor or nodule tissue samples from malignant and benign thyroid patients. Paper-wide results and their limitations: In both blood and tumor samples, TCR beta diversity was reported to be significantly higher in malignant tumors than in benign nodules.

In the germline V gene (reference sequence), CDR1 corresponds to MNHEY and CDR2 to SMNVEV. V and J are truncated by 0 bases and 4 bases respectively, leaving an intervening sequence of 15 bases. The cysteine opens and the phenylalanine closes a CDR3 of 16 amino acids. Here the CDR3 DNA is all that survives: 48 bases in frame from base 1. Libraries were prepared through PCR. The data were produced on an Illumina HiSeq 4000. High-throughput sequencing was used to profile the TCR beta-chain CDR3 region of every patient. On the authors' methods: A classifier to discriminate distant-metastatic papillary thyroid cancer patients was built from CDR3 differences across clinicopathological groups. To measure repertoire diversity the researchers used the Shannon index, while the Morisita-Horn index served to gauge how similar the tumor and blood repertoires were. TCRdb reran the public reads through fastp at Q25 and MiXCR, keeping productive beta chains. The V and J calls here are based on TCRdb, not the publication. The sample has just under 5,500 clones on record, approximately 30% of them singletons. Roughly a quarter of the sample is in the top ten clones.

No treatment had been received by any patient before thyroid surgery. Patient clinical samples collected from the early 2010s to the late 2010s were retrospectively analysed using T-cell receptor beta sequencing. With regard to this clone: Its binding antigen is unknown. No qualities accompany the bases; no much larger clone lies one base away.

The source material was adjacent normal tissue. This sequence was found in a female donor with papillary thyroid cancer or a benign thyroid nodule (not recorded which). Some clones in this sample may be carry-over from other donors' samples. The rearranged segments are TRBV27 and TRBJ1-1; possibly the D gene is TRBD1, per 5 matching bases. In nucleotide form, the sequence is TGTGCCAGCAGTTTATCGCGAATGGGGGGTGGCACTGAAGCTTTCTTT. It is translated as CASSLSRMGGGTEAFF.